This TCR beta chain is from a study of T cells expressing NK-cell markers. Per germline, CDR1 SGDLS and CDR2 YYNGEE. The CDR3 is 18 amino acids. Study-wide findings and caveats: Each of 6 or 7 donors carried dominant NKG2C+ clonotypes accounting for about 1.0-7.0% of CD8+ T cells.

A note on this clonotype: As yet, its antigen is unknown.

Reanalyzing the 5' RACE reads, TCRdb keeps one entry per CDR3 protein, without DNA. Recorded for this sample: 350,000 to 450,000 distinct CDR3 sequences. V and J are TRBV9 and TRBJ2-6; TCRdb's D call, TRBD2, is unchecked because there is no DNA. The sequence was collected from a man aged 18-75 years in good health. What was sequenced was blood T cells: a sorted CD56 or NKG2C T cell subset, CD4+ or CD8+ T cells, or bulk PBMC T cells (not recorded which). The CDR3 sequence is CASSARGPASSGANVLTF.